This T cell receptor (beta chain) emerged from a study of CD8 T cells in ankylosing spondylitis. Generation of TCR beta libraries employed quantitative 5'-RACE incorporating molecular barcodes. One entry per CDR3 protein results from TCRdb running MiXCR on the 5' RACE reads. The sample contains under 200,000 distinct CDR3 sequences, around a tenth of which appear only once. As concerns this clonotype: The antigen is undetermined.

Regarding the study as a whole: Disease-linked clones proved CD8+ and comparatively uncommon in peripheral blood. Earlier reports found some motif variants in synovial fluid and blood in reactive arthritis.

The V end was cut by 2 bases, the J end by 7 bases, with 18 bases between. Germline CDR1 LGHDT, CDR2 YNNKEL (reference sequence). This CDR3 spans 16 amino acids. Sequencing was carried out using blood, either unsorted or a sorted T cell fraction (not recorded which). This chain uses TRBV3-1 with TRBJ2-1; D is perhaps TRBD1 (5 bases). The TCR comes from a male donor with ankylosing spondylitis or in good health (not recorded which). The CDR3 region is CASSQRGDLGRNEQFF. DNA for the CDR3: TGTGCCAGCAGCCAAAGGGGCGACCTAGGGCGGAATGAGCAGTTCTTC.